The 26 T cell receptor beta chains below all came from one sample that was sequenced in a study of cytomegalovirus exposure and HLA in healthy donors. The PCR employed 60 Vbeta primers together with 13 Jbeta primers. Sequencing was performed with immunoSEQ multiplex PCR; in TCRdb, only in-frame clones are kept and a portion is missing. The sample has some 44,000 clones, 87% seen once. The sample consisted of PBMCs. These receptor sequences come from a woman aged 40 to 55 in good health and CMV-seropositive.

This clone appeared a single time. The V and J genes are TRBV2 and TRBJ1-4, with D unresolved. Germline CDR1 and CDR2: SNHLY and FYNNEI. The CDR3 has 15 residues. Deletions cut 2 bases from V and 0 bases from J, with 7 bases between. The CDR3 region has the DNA TGTGCCAGCAGTGAACACAGATCAACTAATGAAAAACTGTTTTTT. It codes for CASSEHRSTNEKLFF. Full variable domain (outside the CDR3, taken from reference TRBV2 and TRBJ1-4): EPEVTQTPSHQVTQMGQEVILRCVPISNHLYFYWYRQILGQKVEFLVSFYNNEISEKSEIFDDQFSVERPDGSNFTLKIRSTKLEDSAMYFCASSEHRSTNEKLFFGSGTQLSVL.

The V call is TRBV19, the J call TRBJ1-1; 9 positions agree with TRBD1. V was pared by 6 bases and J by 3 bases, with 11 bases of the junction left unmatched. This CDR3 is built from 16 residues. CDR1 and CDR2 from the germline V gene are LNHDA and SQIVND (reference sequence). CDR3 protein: CASRGAGTGTHTEAFF. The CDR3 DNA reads TGTGCCAGTAGGGGCGCGGGGACAGGGACGCACACTGAAGCTTTCTTT. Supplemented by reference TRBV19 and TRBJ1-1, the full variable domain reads DGGITQSPKYLFRKEGQNVTLSCEQNLNHDAMYWYRQDPGQGLRLIYYSQIVNDFQKGDIAEGYSVSREKKESFPLTVTSAQKNPTAFYLCASRGAGTGTHTEAFFGQGTRLTVV.

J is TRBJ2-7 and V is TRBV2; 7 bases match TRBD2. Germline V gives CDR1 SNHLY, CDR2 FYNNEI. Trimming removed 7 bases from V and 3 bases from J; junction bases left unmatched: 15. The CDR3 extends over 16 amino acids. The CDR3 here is CASTLSPGGGNYEQYF. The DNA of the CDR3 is TGTGCCAGCACGCTTTCCCCGGGAGGAGGAAACTACGAGCAGTACTTC.

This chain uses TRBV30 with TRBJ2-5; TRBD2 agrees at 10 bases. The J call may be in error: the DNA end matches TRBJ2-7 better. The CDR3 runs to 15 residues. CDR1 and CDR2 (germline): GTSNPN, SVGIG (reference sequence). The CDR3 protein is CAWTIAGGVRYEQYF. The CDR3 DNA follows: TGTGCCTGGACGATAGCGGGGGGAGTAAGATACGAGCAGTACTTC.

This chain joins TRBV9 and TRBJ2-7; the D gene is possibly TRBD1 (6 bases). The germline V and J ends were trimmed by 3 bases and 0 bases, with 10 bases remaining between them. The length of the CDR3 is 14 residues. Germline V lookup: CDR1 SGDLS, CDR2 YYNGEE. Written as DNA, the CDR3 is TGTGCCAGCAGCGGAGGGGACATCTCCTACGAGCAGTACTTC. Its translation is CASSGGDISYEQYF. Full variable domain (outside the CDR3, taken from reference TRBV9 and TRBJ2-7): DSGVTQTPKHLITATGQRVTLRCSPRSGDLSVYWYQQSLDQGLQFLIQYYNGEERAKGNILERFSAQQFPDLHSELNLSSLELGDSALYFCASSGGDISYEQYFGPGTRLTVT.

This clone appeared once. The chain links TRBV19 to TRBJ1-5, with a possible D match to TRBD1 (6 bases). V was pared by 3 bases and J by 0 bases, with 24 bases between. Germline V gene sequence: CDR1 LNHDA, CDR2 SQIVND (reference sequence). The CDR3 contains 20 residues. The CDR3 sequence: CASSIKHGGLTLYSNQPQHF. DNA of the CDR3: TGTGCCAGTAGTATTAAACACGGGGGGCTGACTCTTTATAGCAATCAGCCCCAGCATTTT.

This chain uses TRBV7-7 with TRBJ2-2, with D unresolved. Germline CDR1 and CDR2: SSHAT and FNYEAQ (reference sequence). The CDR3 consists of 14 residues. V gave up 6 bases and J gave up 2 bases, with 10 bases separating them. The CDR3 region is CASRREINTGELFF. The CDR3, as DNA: TGTGCCAGCAGACGCGAAATAAACACCGGGGAGCTGTTTTTT.

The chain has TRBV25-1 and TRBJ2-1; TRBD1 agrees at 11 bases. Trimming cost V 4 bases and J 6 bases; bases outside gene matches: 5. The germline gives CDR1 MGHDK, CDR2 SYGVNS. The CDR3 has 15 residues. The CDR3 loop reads CASSGPGQGGNEQFF. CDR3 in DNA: TGTGCCAGCAGTGGGCCGGGACAGGGGGGCAATGAGCAGTTCTTC. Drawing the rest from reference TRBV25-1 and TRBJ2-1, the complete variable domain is EADIYQTPRYLVIGTGKKITLECSQTMGHDKMYWYQQDPGMELHLIHYSYGVNSTEKGDLSSESTVSRIRTEHFPLTLESARPSHTSQYLCASSGPGQGGNEQFFGPGTRLTVL.

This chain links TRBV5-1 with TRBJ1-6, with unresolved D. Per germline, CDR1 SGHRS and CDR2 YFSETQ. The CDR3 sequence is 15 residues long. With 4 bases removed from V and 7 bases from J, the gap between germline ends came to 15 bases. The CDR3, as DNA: TGCGCCAGCAGCCCGGGTCACCCTGGGAATTCACCCCTCCACTTT. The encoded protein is CASSPGHPGNSPLHF.

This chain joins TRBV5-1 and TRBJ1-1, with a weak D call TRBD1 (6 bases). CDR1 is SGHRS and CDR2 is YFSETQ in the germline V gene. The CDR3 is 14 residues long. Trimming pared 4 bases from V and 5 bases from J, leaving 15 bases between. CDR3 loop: CASSPTQGWTEAFF. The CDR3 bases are TGCGCCAGCAGCCCAACACAGGGTTGGACTGAAGCTTTCTTT.

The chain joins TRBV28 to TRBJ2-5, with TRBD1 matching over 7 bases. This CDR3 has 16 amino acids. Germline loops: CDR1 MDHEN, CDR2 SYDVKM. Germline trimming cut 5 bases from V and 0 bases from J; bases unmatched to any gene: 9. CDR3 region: CASSPMTGTYQETQYF. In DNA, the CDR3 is TGTGCCAGCAGTCCAATGACAGGGACGTACCAAGAGACCCAGTACTTC.

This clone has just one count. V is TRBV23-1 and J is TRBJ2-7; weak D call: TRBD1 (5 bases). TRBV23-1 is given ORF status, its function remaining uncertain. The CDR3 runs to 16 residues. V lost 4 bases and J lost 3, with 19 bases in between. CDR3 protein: CASSPARREQFYEQYF. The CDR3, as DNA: TGCGCCAGCAGTCCTGCGCGCAGGGAACAATTCTACGAGCAGTACTTC.

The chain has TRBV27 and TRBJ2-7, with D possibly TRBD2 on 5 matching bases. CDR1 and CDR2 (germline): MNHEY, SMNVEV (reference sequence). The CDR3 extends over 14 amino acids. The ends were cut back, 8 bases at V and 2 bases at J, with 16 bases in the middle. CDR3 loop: CASGGQKSAYEQYF. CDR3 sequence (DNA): TGTGCCAGCGGCGGGCAGAAGTCGGCCTACGAGCAGTACTTC.

CDR3 residues: CASSLTTNTEAFF. The CDR3 DNA sequence: TGTGCCAGCAGCTTAACAACGAACACTGAAGCTTTCTTT. The chain joins TRBV11-2 to TRBJ1-1; unclear D gene. V was trimmed by 2 bases and J by 1 base, leaving 5 bases between them. This CDR3 has 13 amino acids. Germline CDR1 is SGHAT and CDR2 is FQNNGV.

The CDR3 nucleotides read TGTGCCAGCAGCCCCCTTTTGAACACTGAAGCTTTCTTT. Translation gives CASSPLLNTEAFF. The rearrangement joins TRBV6-1 to TRBJ1-1; no firm D call. The germline V gene encodes CDR1 MNHNS and CDR2 SASEGT. This CDR3 contains 13 residues. Deletions cut 6 bases from V and 0 bases from J, with 8 bases between.

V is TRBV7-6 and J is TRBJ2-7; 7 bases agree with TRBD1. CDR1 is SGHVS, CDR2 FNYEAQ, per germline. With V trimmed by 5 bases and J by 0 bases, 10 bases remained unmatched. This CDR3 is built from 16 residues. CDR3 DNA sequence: TGTGCCAGCAGCCCTAGACAGGGAAAAGCCTCCTACGAGCAGTACTTC. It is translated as CASSPRQGKASYEQYF.

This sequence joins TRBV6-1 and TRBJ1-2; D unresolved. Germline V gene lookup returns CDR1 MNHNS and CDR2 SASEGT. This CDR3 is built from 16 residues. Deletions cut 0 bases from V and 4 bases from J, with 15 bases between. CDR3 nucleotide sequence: TGTGCCAGCAGTGAAGCGCCCGGGAAAATGGGCTATGGCTACACCTTC. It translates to CASSEAPGKMGYGYTF.

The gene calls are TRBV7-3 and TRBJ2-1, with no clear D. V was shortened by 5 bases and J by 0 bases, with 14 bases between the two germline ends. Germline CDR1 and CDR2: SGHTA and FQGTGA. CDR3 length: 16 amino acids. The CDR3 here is CASSPRLESSYNEQFF. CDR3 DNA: TGTGCCAGCAGCCCCAGACTTGAGAGCTCCTACAATGAGCAGTTCTTC.

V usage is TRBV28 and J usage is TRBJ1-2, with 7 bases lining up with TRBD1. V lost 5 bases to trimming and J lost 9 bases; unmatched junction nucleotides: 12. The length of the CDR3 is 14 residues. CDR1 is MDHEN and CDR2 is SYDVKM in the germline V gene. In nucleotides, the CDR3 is TGTGCCAGCAGTCTAACCGACAGGGTTAGCAGCTACACCTTC. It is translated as CASSLTDRVSSYTF.

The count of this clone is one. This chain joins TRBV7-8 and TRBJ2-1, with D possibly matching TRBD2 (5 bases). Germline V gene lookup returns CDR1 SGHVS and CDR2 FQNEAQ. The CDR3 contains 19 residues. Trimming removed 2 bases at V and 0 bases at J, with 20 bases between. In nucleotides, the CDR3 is TGTGCCAGCAGCTTAAAGGGCCTGGCGGGCGCAAGCTCCTACAATGAGCAGTTCTTC. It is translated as CASSLKGLAGASSYNEQFF.

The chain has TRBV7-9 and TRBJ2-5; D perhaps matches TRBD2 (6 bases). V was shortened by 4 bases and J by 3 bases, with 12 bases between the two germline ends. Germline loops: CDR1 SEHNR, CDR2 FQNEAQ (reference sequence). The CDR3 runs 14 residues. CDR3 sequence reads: CASSYHGGKETQYF. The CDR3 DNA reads TGTGCCAGCAGCTATCACGGGGGAAAAGAGACCCAGTACTTC.

The CDR3: CASSLLARQVGQPQHF. For the CDR3, the DNA is TGTGCCAGCAGTTTATTAGCGAGGCAAGTGGGTCAGCCCCAGCATTTT. This sequence joins TRBV28 and TRBJ1-5; D gene ambiguous. The CDR3 sequence is 16 residues long. The V and J ends lost 1 base and 6 bases respectively, with 16 bases between them. Germline CDR1 reads MDHEN; CDR2 reads SYDVKM.

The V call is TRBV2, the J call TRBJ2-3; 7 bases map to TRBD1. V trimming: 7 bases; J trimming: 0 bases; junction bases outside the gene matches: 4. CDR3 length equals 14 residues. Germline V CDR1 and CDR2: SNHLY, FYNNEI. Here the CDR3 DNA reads TGTGCCAGCAAGCGACAGGGAAGCACAGATACGCAGTATTTT. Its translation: CASKRQGSTDTQYF.

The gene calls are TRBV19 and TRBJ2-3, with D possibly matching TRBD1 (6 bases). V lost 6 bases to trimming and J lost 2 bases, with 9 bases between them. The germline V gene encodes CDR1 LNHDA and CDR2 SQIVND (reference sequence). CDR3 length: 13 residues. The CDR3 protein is CASRDSPTDTQYF. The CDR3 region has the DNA TGTGCCAGTAGGGACAGTCCCACAGATACGCAGTATTTT.

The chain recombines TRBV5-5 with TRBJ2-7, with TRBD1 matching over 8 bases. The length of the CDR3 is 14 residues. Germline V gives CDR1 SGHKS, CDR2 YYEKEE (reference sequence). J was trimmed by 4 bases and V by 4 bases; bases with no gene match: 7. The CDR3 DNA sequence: TGTGCCAGCAGCGAGTCCGGGACAGGTTACGAGCAGTACTTC. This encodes CASSESGTGYEQYF.

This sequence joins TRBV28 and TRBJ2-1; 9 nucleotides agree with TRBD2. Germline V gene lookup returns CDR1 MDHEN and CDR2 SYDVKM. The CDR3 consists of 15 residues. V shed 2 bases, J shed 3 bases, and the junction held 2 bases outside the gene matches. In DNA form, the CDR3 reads TGTGCCAGCAGTTTAGATAGCGGGAGCTACAATGAGCAGTTCTTC. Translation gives CASSLDSGSYNEQFF.